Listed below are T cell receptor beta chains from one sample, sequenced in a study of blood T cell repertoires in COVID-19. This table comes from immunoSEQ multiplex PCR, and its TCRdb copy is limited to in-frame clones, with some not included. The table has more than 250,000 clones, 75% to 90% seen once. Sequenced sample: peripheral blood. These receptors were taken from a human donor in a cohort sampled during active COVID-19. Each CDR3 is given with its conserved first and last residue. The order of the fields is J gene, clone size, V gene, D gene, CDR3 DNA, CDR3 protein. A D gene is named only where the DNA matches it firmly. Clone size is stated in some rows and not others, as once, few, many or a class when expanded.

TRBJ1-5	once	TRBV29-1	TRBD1	TGCAGCGTCAAGGACAGGGTTGGTCAGCCCCAGCATTTT	CSVKDRVGQPQHF
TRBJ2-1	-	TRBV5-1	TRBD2	TGCGCCAGCAGCATCGGGACTAGCGGGAGACTTTTGCTGTTCTTC	CASSIGTSGRLLLFF
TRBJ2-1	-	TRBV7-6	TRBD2	TGTGCCAGCAGCTCCGGACTAGCGGGGGAATTGAGCTCCTACAATGAGCAGTTCTTC	CASSSGLAGELSSYNEQFF
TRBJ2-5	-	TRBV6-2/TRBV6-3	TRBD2	TGTGCCAGCAGTTACACTAGCGGGGGGGCAGAGACCCAGTACTTC	CASSYTSGGAETQYF
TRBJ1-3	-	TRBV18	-	TGTGCCAGCTCACCGCCTCAGGGTTCTGGAAACACCATATATTTT	CASSPPQGSGNTIYF
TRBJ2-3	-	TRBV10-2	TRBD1	TGCGCCAGCAGTCCGACAGGGGAATCAGATACGCAGTATTTT	CASSPTGESDTQYF
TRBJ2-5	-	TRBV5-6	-	TGTGCCAGCAGCTTGAGGCGGACTAACCAAGAGACCCAGTACTTC	CASSLRRTNQETQYF
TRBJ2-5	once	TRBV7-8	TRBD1	TGTGCCAGCAGCTTATATGGACAGGGGTCCCAAGAGACCCAGTACTTC	CASSLYGQGSQETQYF
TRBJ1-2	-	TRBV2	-	TGTGCCAGCAGTGATTGGGGGGATGGCTACACCTTC	CASSDWGDGYTF
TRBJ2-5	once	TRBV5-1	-	TGCGCCAGCAGCTTGTTGCTAACGCCCCTGGCGGGACCCCAGTACTTC	CASSLLLTPLAGPQYF
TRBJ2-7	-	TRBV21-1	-	TGTGCCAGCAGGTTATCGACCGGGCCGGGATCCTACGAGCAGTACTTC	CASRLSTGPGSYEQYF
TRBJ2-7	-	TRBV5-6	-	TGTGCCAGCAGCTTGAGTAGGGACATGGAACCCTACGAGCAGTACTTC	CASSLSRDMEPYEQYF
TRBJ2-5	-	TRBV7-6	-	TGTGCCAGCAGCCAGACTAGGGGCGAGACCCAGTACTTC	CASSQTRGETQYF
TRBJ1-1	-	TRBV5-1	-	TGCGCCAGCAGCTTGGGCCAGGGTAACTACAGGGCTTTCTTT	CASSLGQGNYRAFF
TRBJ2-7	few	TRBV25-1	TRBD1	TGTGCCAGCAGTGAGACAGGGATCGGGTTGGAGCAGTACTTC	CASSETGIGLEQYF
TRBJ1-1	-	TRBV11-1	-	TGTGCCAGCAGCTTACGAAGGGAGGGAGGCACTGAAGCTTTCTTT	CASSLRREGGTEAFF
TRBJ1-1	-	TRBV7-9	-	TGTGCCAGCAGCTTTGGACAGCAGAACACTGAAGCTTTCTTT	CASSFGQQNTEAFF
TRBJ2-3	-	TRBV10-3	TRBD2	TGTGCCATCAGTGTGGTTAGCGGGAGCACAGATACGCAGTATTTT	CAISVVSGSTDTQYF
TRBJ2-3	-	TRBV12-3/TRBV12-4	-	TGTGCCAGCAGTTTGGAGGGAGATACGCAGTATTTT	CASSLEGDTQYF
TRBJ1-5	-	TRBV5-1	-	TGCGCCAGCAGCTTGGAAGGCAGGAGCAATCAGCCCCAGCATTTT	CASSLEGRSNQPQHF
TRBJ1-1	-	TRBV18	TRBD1	TGTGCCAGCTCACGGGACAGACTGAACACTGAAGCTTTCTTT	CASSRDRLNTEAFF
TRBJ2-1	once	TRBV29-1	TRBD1	TGCAGCGTTGTTGGGGACAGGGACTACAATGAGCAGTTCTTC	CSVVGDRDYNEQFF
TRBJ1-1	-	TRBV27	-	TGTGCCAGCAGAACTCGCAGGGAAGGGACTGAAGCTTTCTTT	CASRTRREGTEAFF
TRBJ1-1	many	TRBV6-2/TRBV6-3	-	TGTGCCAGCAGTTACTCTAGGACACTGAACACTGAAGCTTTCTTT	CASSYSRTLNTEAFF
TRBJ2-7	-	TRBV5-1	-	TGCGCCAGCAGCTTGGTGGGGGGACAGAGTTCCTACGAGCAGTACTTC	CASSLVGGQSSYEQYF
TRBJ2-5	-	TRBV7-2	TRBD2	TGTGCCAGCAGCCTTAGACTAGCGGGGGGTCTGGGGACCCAGTACTTC	CASSLRLAGGLGTQYF
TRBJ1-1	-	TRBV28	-	TGTGCCAGCGCCGAAGTCAGTGCTTTCTTT	CASAEVSAFF
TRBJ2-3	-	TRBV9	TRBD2	TGTGCCAGCAGCATCATAGCGGGGGGGCCCCGGACAGATACGCAGTATTTT	CASSIIAGGPRTDTQYF
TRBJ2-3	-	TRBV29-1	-	TGCAGCGTTCTGCGCCCGGATACGCAGTATTTT	CSVLRPDTQYF
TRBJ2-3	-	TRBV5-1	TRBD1	TGCGCCACCTCGACAGGGGGCTTCACAGATACGCAGTATTTT	CATSTGGFTDTQYF
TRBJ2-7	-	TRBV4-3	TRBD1	TGCGCCAGCAGCCATGCCCGGGACAGGGGTTCCGAGCAGTACTTC	CASSHARDRGSEQYF
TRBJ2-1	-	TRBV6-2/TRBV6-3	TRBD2	TGTGCCAGCAGTTACTCGACTAGCGGAAACTCCTACAATGAGCAGTTCTTC	CASSYSTSGNSYNEQFF
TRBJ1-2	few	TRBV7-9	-	TGTGCCAGCAGCTTAAATACGCGGGACGGGTCAGGCTACACCTTC	CASSLNTRDGSGYTF
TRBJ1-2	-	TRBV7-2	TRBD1	TGTGCCAGCAGCTTAGCTTTGGGACAGAATTCTGTAGGTGGCTACACCTTC	CASSLALGQNSVGGYTF
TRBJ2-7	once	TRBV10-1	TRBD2	TGCGCCAGCAGTGACGGGGGGACGGCCGCCTACGAGCAGTACTTC	CASSDGGTAAYEQYF
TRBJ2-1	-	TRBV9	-	TGTGCCAGCAGCGCCTCTTCGCGGGAGCAGTTCTTC	CASSASSREQFF
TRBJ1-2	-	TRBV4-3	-	TGCGCCAGCAGCCAGGGAATAACAGGGCCCCTAGGCTATGGCTACACCTTC	CASSQGITGPLGYGYTF
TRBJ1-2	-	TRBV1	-	TGCACCAGCAGCCAAGAGGAACGGGGAGGAGGAGGCTACACCTTC	CTSSQEERGGGGYTF
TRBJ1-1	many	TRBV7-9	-	TGTGCCAGCAGCTTAGTCCGGGGGGACACTGAAGCTTTCTTT	CASSLVRGDTEAFF
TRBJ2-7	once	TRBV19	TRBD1	TGTGCCAGTAGTATGACAGGGAGCTCCTACGAGCAGTACTTC	CASSMTGSSYEQYF
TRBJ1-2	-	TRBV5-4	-	TGTGCCAGCAGCCCCCCCGGCGGGGGGGGCGCGCTCGGCTACACCTTC	CASSPPGGGGALGYTF
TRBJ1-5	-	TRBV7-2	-	TGTGCCAGCAGCAAGAGACAGTTGGGAAGGCCCCAGCATTTT	CASSKRQLGRPQHF
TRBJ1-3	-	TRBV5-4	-	TGTGCCAGCAGCTTAGGTAACAGGGTAACTGGAAACACCATATATTTT	CASSLGNRVTGNTIYF
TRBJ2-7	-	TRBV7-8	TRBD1	TGTGCCAGCAGCTTATCCCCGGGACAGGGAGTCGAGCAGTACTTC	CASSLSPGQGVEQYF
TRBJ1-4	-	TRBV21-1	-	TGTGCCAGCAGCTACAAGAACTCCGGGACAAGAAATGAAAAACTGTTTTTT	CASSYKNSGTRNEKLFF
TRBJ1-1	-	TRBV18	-	TGTGCCAGCTCGCGAAGTAATGGGGGGGGATTGACTGAAGCTTTCTTT	CASSRSNGGGLTEAFF
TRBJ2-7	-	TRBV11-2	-	TGTGCCAGCAGCTACGCAGGGGGGCCCTACGAGCAGTACTTC	CASSYAGGPYEQYF
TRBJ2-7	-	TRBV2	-	TGTGCCAGCAGTGCTCGCCAGGGCCACGAGCAGTACTTC	CASSARQGHEQYF
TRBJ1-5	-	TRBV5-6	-	TGTGCCAGCAGCTTGTACAGCTACAATCAGCCCCAGCATTTT	CASSLYSYNQPQHF
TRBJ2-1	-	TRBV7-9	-	TGTGCCAGCCATGGGGGACGACTAGACATCAATGAGCAGTTCTTC	CASHGGRLDINEQFF
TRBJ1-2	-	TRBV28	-	TGTGCCAGCAGTCCCCCCGGCGGGGGGACGTATGGCTACACCTTC	CASSPPGGGTYGYTF
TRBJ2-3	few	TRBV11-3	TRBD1	TGTGCCAGCAGCTTAGCCAGCGGGACAGGGACAGATACGCAGTATTTT	CASSLASGTGTDTQYF
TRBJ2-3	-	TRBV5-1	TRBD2	TGCGCCAGCAGCTTGACTAGCGGGGGGGTCGGAGATACGCAGTATTTT	CASSLTSGGVGDTQYF
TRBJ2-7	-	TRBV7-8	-	TGTGCCAGCAGCTTAGGTACAGGGTCCGAGCAGTACTTC	CASSLGTGSEQYF
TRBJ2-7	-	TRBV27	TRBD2	TGTGCCAGCAGTTTCAGACTAGCGGGGGGCTACGAGCAGTACTTC	CASSFRLAGGYEQYF